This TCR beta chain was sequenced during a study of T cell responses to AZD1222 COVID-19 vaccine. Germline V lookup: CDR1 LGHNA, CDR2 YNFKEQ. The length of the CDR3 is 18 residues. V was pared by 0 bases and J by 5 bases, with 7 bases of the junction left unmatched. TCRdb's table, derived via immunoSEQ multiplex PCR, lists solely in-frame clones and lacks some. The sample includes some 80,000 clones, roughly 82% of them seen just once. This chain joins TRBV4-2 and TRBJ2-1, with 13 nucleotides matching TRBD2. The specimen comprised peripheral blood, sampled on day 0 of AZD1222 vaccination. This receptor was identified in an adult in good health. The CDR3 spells CASSQDFSGLAGNNEQFF. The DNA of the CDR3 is TGTGCCAGCAGCCAAGATTTCTCGGGACTAGCGGGAAACAATGAGCAGTTCTTC.